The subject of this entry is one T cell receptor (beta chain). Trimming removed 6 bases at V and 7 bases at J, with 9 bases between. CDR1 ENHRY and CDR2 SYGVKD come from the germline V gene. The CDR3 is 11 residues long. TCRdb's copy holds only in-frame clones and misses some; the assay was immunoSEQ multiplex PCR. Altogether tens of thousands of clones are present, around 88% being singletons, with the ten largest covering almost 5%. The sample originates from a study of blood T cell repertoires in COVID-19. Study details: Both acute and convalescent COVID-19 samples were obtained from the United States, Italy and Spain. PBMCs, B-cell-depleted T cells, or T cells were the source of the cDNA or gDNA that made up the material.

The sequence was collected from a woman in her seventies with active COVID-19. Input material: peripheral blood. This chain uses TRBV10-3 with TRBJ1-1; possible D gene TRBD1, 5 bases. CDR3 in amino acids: CAIRVDSEAFF. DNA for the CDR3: TGTGCCATCAGAGTTGACAGTGAAGCTTTCTTT.